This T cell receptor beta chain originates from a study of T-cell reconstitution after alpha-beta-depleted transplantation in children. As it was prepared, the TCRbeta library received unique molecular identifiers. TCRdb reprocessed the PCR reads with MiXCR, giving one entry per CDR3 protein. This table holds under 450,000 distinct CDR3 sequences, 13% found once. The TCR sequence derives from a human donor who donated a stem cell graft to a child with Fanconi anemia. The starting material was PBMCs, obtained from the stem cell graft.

The chain's CDR3 is CAISESRDSGVNTQYF. CDR3 DNA sequence: TGTGCCATCAGTGAGTCGAGGGATAGCGGGGTAAATACGCAGTATTTT. The V and J genes are TRBV10-3 and TRBJ2-3; 8 nucleotides line up with TRBD2. J lost 7 bases, V lost 0 bases, and 9 bases had no gene match. Germline V gene data show CDR1 as ENHRY and CDR2 as SYGVKD. The CDR3 extends over 16 amino acids.